This record looks at one T cell receptor beta chain sequence and its context. The sample belongs to a study of T-cell reconstitution after alpha-beta-depleted transplantation in children. During its preparation, the TCRbeta library received unique molecular identifiers. Each CDR3 protein is one row after TCRdb ran MiXCR on the PCR reads. The table lists about 540,000 distinct CDR3 sequences, around 17% of them singletons. This specimen consisted of PBMCs from the stem cell graft donor, obtained from the stem cell graft. The source of this sequence is a human donor who donated a stem cell graft to a child with acute lymphoblastic leukemia.

The CDR3 nucleotides are TGTGCCAGCAGTTACCAGGCCCGACTAGCGGTACCCTACGAGCAGTACTTC. Protein sequence: CASSYQARLAVPYEQYF. This rearrangement joins TRBV6-5 to TRBJ2-7; 9 bases agree with TRBD2. CDR3 length equals 17 residues. The ends lost 2 bases at V and 2 bases at J; junction bases unmatched: 10. Germline CDR1 and CDR2: MNHEY and SVGAGI.